This entry is about one TCR beta chain. The data derive from a study of long-term antiretroviral therapy in people with HIV. The V end was cut by 5 bases, the J end by 3 bases, with 2 bases between. The germline CDR1 and CDR2 sequences are SNHLY and FYNNEI. This CDR3 is 10 amino acids long. They ran version v3.0 of the immunoSEQ assay at survey level. The repertoire was sequenced with immunoSEQ multiplex PCR; TCRdb's copy has only in-frame clones and lacks some. The table shows more than 20,000 clones, with around 82% occurring only once. Every HIV-positive participant received treatment in the United States. Specimens carried 1-10 million cryopreserved PBMC before DNA extraction.

This chain connects TRBV2 to TRBJ2-7, with D hard to call. This receptor was identified in a man aged 35 to 55 with HIV. Sequences were derived from unsorted PBMCs, sampled 2.3 to 2.5 years after starting antiretroviral therapy. Written as DNA, the CDR3 is TGTGCCAGCAGTAACTACGAGCAGTACTTC. This translates into CASSNYEQYF. Full variable domain (missing parts from reference TRBV2 and TRBJ2-7): EPEVTQTPSHQVTQMGQEVILRCVPISNHLYFYWYRQILGQKVEFLVSFYNNEISEKSEIFDDQFSVERPDGSNFTLKIRSTKLEDSAMYFCASSNYEQYFGPGTRLTVT.